Following are 27 T cell receptor beta chains from one sample sequenced in a study of identical twins (dated by TCRdb to 2016 to 2017). Libraries were prepared through 5' RACE. Instrument on record: Illumina HiSeq 2000. Clones were called with MiXCR by TCRdb after fastp trimmed the public reads at Q25, and only in-frame beta chains were retained. Every entry covers one CDR3 protein and lists the most common genes and DNA from its rows. The sample table contains around 680,000 distinct CDR3 sequences; only one count was recorded for around 8.3% of them. The ten most abundant clones make up 0.98% of the sample. The data also belong to a second study, concerning yellow fever vaccine responses in identical twins.

Sequencing was performed on PBMCs. The source is a woman between 18 and 29 years old in good health.

This clonotype was seen repeatedly, ten times or more. The chain is built from TRBV12-3 or TRBV12-4 and TRBJ2-1, with 8 bases aligning to TRBD2. V lost 2 bases to trimming and J lost 2 bases; unmatched junction nucleotides: 2. CDR3 length equals 15 residues. The CDR3 reads CASSLSSGPYNEQFF. The CDR3 DNA sequence: TGTGCCAGCAGTTTATCTAGCGGGCCCTACAATGAGCAGTTCTTC.

The V and J genes are TRBV6-5 and TRBJ2-3; D gene uncertain. Germline CDR1 is MNHEY and CDR2 is SVGAGI. V was cut by 2 bases and J by 5 bases, with 11 bases left in between. The CDR3 extends over 14 amino acids. The CDR3 sequence is CASSYGLRGDTQYF. The CDR3 DNA is TGTGCCAGCAGTTACGGCCTTAGAGGAGATACGCAGTATTTT.

The CDR3 DNA reads as TGCGCCAGCAGCCCTTTCTTCGCCGGGGAGCTGTTTTTT. Protein product: CASSPFFAGELFF. The chain uses TRBV4-3 and TRBJ2-2, with D uncertain. CDR1 is LGHNA, CDR2 YSLEER, per germline. With 4 bases removed from V and 6 bases from J, the gap between germline ends came to 9 bases. The CDR3 totals 13 residues.

In its sample, this clonotype was seen a few times. The gene calls are TRBV3-1 and TRBJ2-3, with TRBD1 matching 7 bases. This CDR3 comprises 15 residues. The germline gives CDR1 LGHDT, CDR2 YNNKEL (reference sequence). J gave up 5 bases and V 6 bases, and 11 bases lay outside the gene matches. The CDR3 reads CASRPGTAVRDTQYF. The CDR3 coding sequence is TGTGCCAGCAGACCCGGGACAGCGGTACGAGATACGCAGTATTTT.

Ten or more counts support this clonotype. The rearrangement links TRBV9 to TRBJ1-1; 10 nucleotides agree with TRBD1. Germline values: CDR1 SGDLS, CDR2 YYNGEE. The CDR3 runs 14 residues. V dropped 3 bases and J dropped 3; count of bases not matched to a gene: 2. In DNA, the CDR3 is TGTGCCAGCAGCGAAGGGACAGGGGACACTGAAGCTTTCTTT. This codes for CASSEGTGDTEAFF.

The chain uses TRBV29-1 and TRBJ2-1, with TRBD2 identical over 10 bases. Germline V gene sequence: CDR1 SQVTM, CDR2 ANQGSEA. The CDR3 spans 12 residues. V was clipped by 4 bases and J by 10 bases; unmatched bases: 4. CDR3 amino acids: CSVGLAGAEQFF. CDR3 sequence (DNA): TGCAGCGTTGGGCTAGCGGGGGCCGAGCAGTTCTTC.

This clonotype has only one observation. The CDR3 DNA sequence: TGTGCCAGCAGTTTAGGGACTAGCGGGTATTCCAGGGGTGGGTTCTTC. Protein product: CASSLGTSGYSRGGFF. The V and J genes are TRBV28 and TRBJ2-1, with 12 bases aligning to TRBD2. Germline-derived CDR1 and CDR2 are MDHEN and SYDVKM. Trimming took 2 bases from V and 15 from J; bases not matched to a gene: 14. This CDR3 is built from 16 residues.

This chain links TRBV20-1 with TRBJ1-2; 8 nucleotides line up with TRBD1. This CDR3 contains 14 residues. The germline gives CDR1 DFQATT, CDR2 SNEGSKA (reference sequence). J gave up 5 bases and V 6 bases, and 11 bases lay outside the gene matches. CDR3 sequence: CSARNRTGYYGYTF. CDR3 nucleotide sequence: TGCAGTGCCAGAAACCGGACAGGGTATTATGGCTACACCTTC.

The chain couples TRBV7-9 to TRBJ1-2; D not resolved. V was shortened by 1 base and J by 4 bases, with 10 bases between the two germline ends. Germline V gives CDR1 SEHNR, CDR2 FQNEAQ (reference sequence). The CDR3 extends over 14 amino acids. In nucleotides, the CDR3 is TGTGCCAGCAGCTTAGATCGGAGATTCTATGGCTACACCTTC. Encoded protein: CASSLDRRFYGYTF.

This clonotype came up many times. The gene calls are TRBV27 and TRBJ1-5; TRBD1 might be the D (5 bases). Germline V gene lookup returns CDR1 MNHEY and CDR2 SMNVEV (reference sequence). V was shortened by 3 bases and J by 1 base, with 7 bases between the two germline ends. This CDR3 is 14 amino acids long. CDR3 DNA sequence: TGTGCCAGCAGTTTTCGGGACAGCAATCAGCCCCAGCATTTT. This gives the protein CASSFRDSNQPQHF.

There are many counts of this clonotype. The V and J genes are TRBV5-1 and TRBJ2-1, with D possibly being TRBD1 or TRBD2 (5 bases each). The CDR3 totals 16 residues. CDR1 is SGHRS and CDR2 is YFSETQ in the germline V gene. The V end lost 4 bases, the J end lost 5 bases, and 19 bases lay between the germline ends. Written as DNA, the CDR3 is TGCGCCAGCAGCGTAGGCCGGGGCGTTTTAGACAATGAGCAGTTCTTC. Translating it yields CASSVGRGVLDNEQFF. Filled out from reference TRBV5-1 and TRBJ2-1, the complete variable domain reads KAGVTQTPRYLIKTRGQQVTLSCSPISGHRSVSWYQQTPGQGLQFLFEYFSETQRNKGNFPGRFSGRQFSNSRSEMNVSTLELGDSALYLCASSVGRGVLDNEQFFGPGTRLTVL.

This clonotype occurred a few times. V and J are TRBV5-1 and TRBJ2-5; 9 bases map to TRBD2. Looked up from germline, CDR1 is SGHRS and CDR2 is YFSETQ. The length of the CDR3 is 17 residues. V lost 3 bases to trimming and J lost 0 bases; unmatched junction nucleotides: 9. DNA for the CDR3: TGCGCCAGCAGCTCCCTTAGCGGGGGATACAACCAAGAGACCCAGTACTTC. Translated, it gives CASSSLSGGYNQETQYF.

Details on this clonotype: At one end the junction does not follow the germline gene, possibly because of a read error. CDR3 protein: CASRLTLGADQPQHF. CDR3 nucleotide sequence: TGTGCCAGCAGGTTAACTCTGGGGGCGGATCAGCCCCAGCATTTT. V gene TRBV7-3 combines with J gene TRBJ1-5; a possible D gene is TRBD1 (6 bases). CDR3 length: 15 amino acids. Germline CDR1 is SGHTA and CDR2 is FQGTGA.

This clonotype was recorded many times. The chain is built from TRBV29-1 and TRBJ2-5, with TRBD2 as a possible D gene (5 bases). Germline CDR1 and CDR2: SQVTM and ANQGSEA. This CDR3 region has 13 residues. V was shortened by 5 bases and J by 1 base, with 11 bases between the two germline ends. CDR3 in DNA: TGCAGCGTTATGAGCGGCCTCCAAGAGACCCAGTACTTC. Translation: CSVMSGLQETQYF.

This clonotype turned up a few times. The chain joins TRBV9 to TRBJ2-3, with D possibly called TRBD1 or TRBD2 (6 bases each). Trimming took off 1 base at V and 1 base at J, with 13 bases between the two ends. CDR3 length: 16 amino acids. Germline loops: CDR1 SGDLS, CDR2 YYNGEE. CDR3 protein: CASSVHPGAGTDTQYF. The CDR3 DNA is TGTGCCAGCAGCGTACACCCGGGGGCGGGCACAGATACGCAGTATTTT.

This clonotype was picked up many times. The chain links TRBV4-3 to TRBJ2-5; maybe TRBD2 (6 bases). Germline CDR1 and CDR2: LGHNA and YSLEER. V lost 6 bases to trimming and J lost 5 bases, with 22 bases between them. This CDR3 is 16 amino acids long. The CDR3 coding sequence is TGCGCCAGCAGTCCTCAAGGGACGGGAGTTGGGGAGACCCAGTACTTC. Its protein product is CASSPQGTGVGETQYF.

V usage is TRBV7-9 and J usage is TRBJ2-2; D remains unclear. This CDR3 comprises 11 residues. Germline-derived CDR1 and CDR2 are SEHNR and FQNEAQ (reference sequence). Trimming pared 5 bases from V and 6 bases from J, leaving 4 bases between. The CDR3 region is CASSISGELFF. As DNA, the CDR3 is TGTGCCAGCAGCATCTCCGGGGAGCTGTTTTTT.

This clonotype was recorded many times. The chain employs TRBV7-2 and TRBJ1-1; 8 nucleotides line up with TRBD1. Unmatched junction bases numbered 2, after V lost 1 base and J lost 10 bases. This CDR3 has 12 residues. Per germline, CDR1 SGHTA and CDR2 FQGNSA. The CDR3 region has the DNA TGTGCCAGCAGCTTAGGGACAGGGTTAGCTTTCTTT. This gives the protein CASSLGTGLAFF.

V usage is TRBV11-2 and J usage is TRBJ1-1; no clear D. Germline lookup yields CDR1 SGHAT and CDR2 FQNNGV. This CDR3 is 12 amino acids long. V lost 5 bases to trimming and J lost 5 bases, with 9 bases between them. CDR3 sequence (DNA): TGTGCCAGCAGCCCTGATGCAACTGAAGCTTTCTTT. Its translation: CASSPDATEAFF.

At least ten counts were recorded for this clonotype. The chain employs TRBV12-3 or TRBV12-4 and TRBJ1-6; D remains unclear. V was pared by 5 bases and J by 6 bases, with 11 bases between. This CDR3 comprises 14 residues. The CDR3 region has the DNA TGTGCCAGCAGTCCGCGGCAGGCTAATTCACCCCTCCACTTT. Translation gives CASSPRQANSPLHF.

This clonotype was recorded many times. The CDR3 is CASSIGQIQETQYF. CDR3 nucleotide sequence: TGCGCCAGCAGTATAGGTCAGATACAAGAGACCCAGTACTTC. The chain carries TRBV5-1 and TRBJ2-5; no reliable D call. Germline CDR1 SGHRS, CDR2 YFSETQ. Trimming took 5 bases from V and 2 from J, leaving 13 bases between them. The CDR3 is 14 amino acids.

The chain joins TRBV11-3 to TRBJ2-3; 9 bases agree with TRBD1. Germline V gives CDR1 SGHNT, CDR2 YENEEA. Trimming cost V 3 bases and J 0 bases; bases outside gene matches: 7. The CDR3 extends over 17 amino acids. CDR3 protein: CASSFSMGQGSTDTQYF. In nucleotides, the CDR3 is TGTGCCAGCAGCTTCTCAATGGGACAGGGAAGCACAGATACGCAGTATTTT.

There are many counts of this clonotype. An end of the junction does not agree with germline; a read error may underlie this. The genes are TRBV14 and TRBJ2-1; TRBD2 aligns across 16 bases. CDR1 and CDR2 (germline): SGHDN, FVKESK. CDR3 length: 13 residues. The chain's CDR3 is CASSGTSGRAVLF. The CDR3 region has the DNA TGTGCCAGTTCCGGGACTAGCGGGAGGGCCGTCCTCTTC.

There are a few counts of this clonotype. V is TRBV7-3 and J is TRBJ2-3, with TRBD2 as a possible D gene (6 bases). The CDR3 runs 16 residues. Trimming stripped 0 bases from V and 2 bases from J, with 12 bases between. CDR1 and CDR2 (germline): SGHTA, FQGTGA. CDR3 residues: CASSLTSWGDTDTQYF. CDR3 coding DNA: TGTGCCAGCAGCTTAACGTCCTGGGGGGACACAGATACGCAGTATTTT.

This clonotype turned up a few times. The chain recombines TRBV29-1 with TRBJ1-1; D is ambiguous. Germline V lookup: CDR1 SQVTM, CDR2 ANQGSEA. The germline V and J ends were trimmed by 6 bases and 5 bases, with 16 bases remaining between them. The CDR3 has 13 amino acids. This chain's CDR3 is CSVAGHLGTEAFF. CDR3 bases: TGCAGCGTGGCGGGCCACTTGGGTACTGAAGCTTTCTTT.

The rearrangement uses TRBV6-1 and TRBJ2-4; D is unclear. CDR3 size: 14 residues. Trimming stripped 3 bases from V and 0 bases from J, with 6 bases between. Per the germline V gene, CDR1 is MNHNS and CDR2 is SASEGT. The CDR3 loop reads CASSDRLAKNIQYF. The CDR3 DNA follows: TGTGCCAGCAGTGACAGATTAGCCAAAAACATTCAGTACTTC.

The chain joins TRBV11-2 to TRBJ2-7; 8 bases line up with TRBD2. The length of the CDR3 is 14 residues. CDR1 SGHAT and CDR2 FQNNGV come from the germline V gene. After removal of 7 bases from V and 2 bases from J, the junction contained 7 bases not matched to a gene. The CDR3 nucleotides are TGTGCCAGCAAAGTCGCGGGAGGTCCCTACGAGCAGTACTTC. Its protein product is CASKVAGGPYEQYF.